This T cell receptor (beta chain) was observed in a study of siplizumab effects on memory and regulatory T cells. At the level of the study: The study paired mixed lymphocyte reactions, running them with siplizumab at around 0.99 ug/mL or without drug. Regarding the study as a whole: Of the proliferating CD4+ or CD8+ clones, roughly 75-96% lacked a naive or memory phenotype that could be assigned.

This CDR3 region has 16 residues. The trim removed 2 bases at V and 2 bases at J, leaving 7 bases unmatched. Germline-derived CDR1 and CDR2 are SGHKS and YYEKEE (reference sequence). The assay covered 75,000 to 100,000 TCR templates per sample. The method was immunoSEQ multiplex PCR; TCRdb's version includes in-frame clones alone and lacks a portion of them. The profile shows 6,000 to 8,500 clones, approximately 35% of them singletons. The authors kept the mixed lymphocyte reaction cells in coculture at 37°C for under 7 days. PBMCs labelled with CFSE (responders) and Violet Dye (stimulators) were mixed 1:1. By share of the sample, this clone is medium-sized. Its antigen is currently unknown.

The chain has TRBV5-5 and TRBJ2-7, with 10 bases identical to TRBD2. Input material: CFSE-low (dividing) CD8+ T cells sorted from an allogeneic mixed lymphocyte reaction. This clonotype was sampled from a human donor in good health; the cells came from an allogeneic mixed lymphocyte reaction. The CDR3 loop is CASSFERLAGTYEQYF. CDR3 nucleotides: TGTGCCAGCAGCTTTGAGCGACTAGCGGGCACCTACGAGCAGTACTTC.